Below, one T cell receptor beta chain is given with its context. Its antigen is unidentified. These data originate in a study of OX40 agonist ivuxolimab in advanced cancers. The study's findings and limits: CD8+ T cells showed, on average, more clonal expansion than CD4+ cells. Clonal expansion was among the lowest in partial responders at 0.1-3.0 mg/kg, especially CD8+. Low normalized T-cell clonal expansion also characterized some of the nonresponders.

Per germline, CDR1 SGHRS and CDR2 YFSETQ. This CDR3 contains 15 residues. After removal of 0 bases from V and 5 bases from J, the junction contained 2 bases not matched to a gene. Clones were read by immunoSEQ multiplex PCR, and TCRdb kept only the in-frame ones, dropping some. The table includes just under 55,000 clones, approximately 80% detected once. This rearrangement joins TRBV5-1 to TRBJ2-1, with TRBD2 matching over 10 bases. Specimen: CD4+ or CD8+ T cells sorted from blood, collected in a trial of the OX40 agonist ivuxolimab. This TCR came from an adult with an advanced solid tumor such as melanoma, head and neck, liver or kidney cancer. The DNA for the CDR3 is TGCGCCAGCAGCTTGGGGGGGACTAGCGACAATGAGCAGTTCTTC. It specifies CASSLGGTSDNEQFF.